This T cell receptor beta chain was found in a study of beta chain features in type 1 diabetes. Whole-study findings and limits: A pattern of fewer insertions and more deletions at VDJ junctions was seen in type 1 diabetes patients. Shortening that was moderate but significant affected the TCRB CDR3s of Type 1 diabetes patients in all four CD4+ subsets. The naive, central memory and Treg TCRB repertoires of patients appeared to be more similar to one another than those of healthy donors.

The authors reverse transcribed all of the isolated RNA, so sequencing captured expressed TCRB transcripts. There were approximately 3.5 million reads on average in the naive, central memory and regulatory T cell samples. The assay was immunoSEQ multiplex PCR, and TCRdb's table has in-frame clones only and misses some. The sample yields hundreds of thousands of clones, about a tenth seen once. About this clone itself: The target antigen is unknown.

Every participating donor gave one draw, a heparinised blood sample averaging around 0.11 L. This receptor was obtained from a man younger than 40 with type 1 diabetes. Sequences were obtained from naive CD4+ T cells from blood.

The CDR3: CASTLAGTDTQYF. The DNA of the CDR3 is TGTGCCAGCACTCTAGCGGGGACAGATACGCAGTATTTT. V usage is TRBV6-6 and J usage is TRBJ2-3, with 9 positions matching TRBD2. This CDR3 contains 13 residues. The junction had 2 bases not matched to a gene; V was cut back by 7 bases and J by 3 bases. The germline CDR1 and CDR2 sequences are MNHNY and SVGAGI (reference sequence).